This TCR beta chain was identified during a study of cytomegalovirus exposure and HLA in healthy donors. Study as a whole: Roughly 180 million T cells yielded approximately 100 million unique TCR beta sequences, as an earlier analysis found.

Details on this clone: Other DNA variants within this sample encode the same CDR3.

Germline V CDR1 and CDR2: LNHDA, SQIVND (reference sequence). This CDR3 has 14 residues. Trimming stripped 1 base from V and 1 base from J, with 4 bases between. A multiplex PCR was run with 60 Vbeta primers and 13 Jbeta primers. Some clones are missing from TCRdb's copy, which holds only in-frame ones; the method was immunoSEQ multiplex PCR. The profile shows some 110,000 clones, more than 60% of them singletons. Sequenced: PBMCs. This clonotype was sampled from a woman aged 55-70 years in good health and CMV-seropositive. The chain couples TRBV19 to TRBJ2-2; no clear D gene. The CDR3 reads CASSIGLNTGELFF. The CDR3 nucleotides are TGTGCCAGTAGTATAGGACTGAACACCGGGGAGCTGTTTTTT.